Shown below are 20 T cell receptor beta chains from a single sample sequenced in a study of Ad26.COV2.S vaccination and SARS-CoV-2 variants. The protocol was immunoSEQ multiplex PCR, while the TCRdb copy is restricted to in-frame clones and leaves out a portion. The sample yields 250,000 or so clones, 87% seen once. Treatment: 15 to 20 received Ad26.COV2.S at low or high dose, single or two shots; about 5 received placebo; per-sample allocation not given. Sample collection was performed on day 63 after the first vaccine or placebo injection. Sequenced here: peripheral blood, sampled in a trial of Ad26.COV2.S vaccine versus placebo. The receptors come from a person between 18 and 65 years old who received the Ad26.COV2.S COVID-19 vaccine or a placebo.

The V gene is TRBV19, the J gene TRBJ1-4, with 8 positions matching TRBD1. In germline, CDR1 is LNHDA, CDR2 SQIVND (reference sequence). CDR3 length equals 14 residues. The V and J ends lost 2 bases and 5 bases, in that order; junction bases with no gene match: 1. The DNA for the CDR3 is TGTGCCAGTAGTATACACAGGGGGAATGAAAAACTGTTTTTT. It yields the protein CASSIHRGNEKLFF.

J is TRBJ1-1 and V is TRBV11-2; a possible D gene is TRBD1 (5 bases). The CDR3 covers 13 residues. CDR1 SGHAT and CDR2 FQNNGV come from the germline V gene. With 5 bases removed from V and 3 bases from J, the gap between germline ends came to 10 bases. CDR3 coding DNA: TGTGCCAGCAGCGGGGGACGGTACACTGAAGCTTTCTTT. It specifies CASSGGRYTEAFF.

Concerning this clone itself: The same CDR3 also results from other DNA sequences found in this sample. The chain joins TRBV18 to TRBJ2-3; 11 bases align to TRBD2. The CDR3 loop spans 16 amino acids. The V and J ends lost 1 base and 0 bases, in that order; junction bases with no gene match: 0. From germline, CDR1 is KGHSH and CDR2 LQKENI. CDR3 nucleotides: TGTGCCAGCTCACCACTAGCGGGGGGGAGCACAGATACGCAGTATTTT. This translates into CASSPLAGGSTDTQYF.

V and J are TRBV2 and TRBJ2-5; D uncertain. With 3 bases removed from V and 3 bases from J, the gap between germline ends came to 11 bases. The germline V gene has CDR1 SNHLY and CDR2 FYNNEI. This CDR3 contains 14 residues. CDR3 DNA sequence: TGTGCCAGCAGTGAGGTAGCTGCTGAAGAGACCCAGTACTTC. Protein: CASSEVAAEETQYF.

The chain joins TRBV9 to TRBJ2-6, with D unclear. Germline lookup yields CDR1 SGDLS and CDR2 YYNGEE. This CDR3 is built from 15 residues. Trimming took off 4 bases at V and 0 bases at J, with 8 bases between the two ends. This CDR3 is CASSLVSSGANVLTF. The CDR3 DNA follows: TGTGCCAGCAGCCTTGTTAGCTCTGGGGCCAACGTCCTGACTTTC.

The genes are TRBV5-1 and TRBJ2-1; 8 bases align to TRBD2. This CDR3 has 16 residues. With V trimmed by 0 bases and J by 3 bases, 5 bases remained unmatched. The germline CDR1 and CDR2 sequences are SGHRS and YFSETQ. The CDR3 loop reads CASSLAASGLYNEQFF. CDR3 DNA: TGCGCCAGCAGCTTGGCAGCTAGCGGGCTCTACAATGAGCAGTTCTTC.

The chain has TRBV6-5 and TRBJ1-1; unclear D gene. This CDR3 region has 11 residues. The ends were cut back, 7 bases at V and 8 bases at J, with 11 bases in the middle. Germline V gene lookup returns CDR1 MNHEY and CDR2 SVGAGI. CDR3 sequence reads: CASISKGEAFF. Written as DNA, the CDR3 is TGTGCCAGCATATCTAAAGGGGAAGCTTTCTTT.

The rearrangement uses TRBV4-3 and TRBJ1-4; D gene uncertain. CDR3 size: 13 residues. The germline V gene has CDR1 LGHNA and CDR2 YSLEER. Trimming removed 8 bases at V and 5 bases at J, with 12 bases between. The chain's CDR3 is CASGINWNEKLFF. The CDR3 region has the DNA TGCGCCAGCGGCATTAACTGGAATGAAAAACTGTTTTTT.

V usage is TRBV5-1 and J usage is TRBJ2-5; 13 bases line up with TRBD2. Losses at the gene ends were 7 bases for V and 2 bases for J; bases not matched to a gene: 5. CDR1 and CDR2 (germline): SGHRS, YFSETQ. The CDR3 runs to 15 residues. The CDR3 DNA follows: TGCGCCAGCTGGGGACTAGCGGGGAGTCAAGAGACCCAGTACTTC. As protein: CASWGLAGSQETQYF. Using reference TRBV5-1 and TRBJ2-5 for the parts outside the CDR3, the full variable domain is KAGVTQTPRYLIKTRGQQVTLSCSPISGHRSVSWYQQTPGQGLQFLFEYFSETQRNKGNFPGRFSGRQFSNSRSEMNVSTLELGDSALYLCASWGLAGSQETQYFGPGTRLLVL.

This clone has a single count. The J gene is TRBJ2-1, the V gene TRBV18; 10 nucleotides align to TRBD2. Germline trimming cut 1 base from V and 4 bases from J; bases unmatched to any gene: 7. This CDR3 has 17 amino acids. Germline V lookup: CDR1 KGHSH, CDR2 LQKENI. This chain's CDR3 is CASSPQWTSGGYNEQFF. The CDR3 region has the DNA TGTGCCAGCTCACCACAGTGGACTAGCGGAGGATACAATGAGCAGTTCTTC.

The chain joins TRBV6-6 to TRBJ2-1; tentative D call: TRBD2 (6 bases). Germline assignment: CDR1 MNHNY and CDR2 SVGAGI (reference sequence). There are 14 residues in the CDR3. The V gene lost 10 bases and the J gene lost 8 bases, with 21 bases spanning the gap. This CDR3 reads CATCLSGELDEQFF. CDR3 DNA sequence: TGTGCCACGTGCCTTTCGGGGGAGCTCGATGAGCAGTTCTTC.

This clone is a singleton in its sample. This chain uses TRBV30 with TRBJ1-2; perhaps TRBD1 as D (6 bases). In germline, CDR1 is GTSNPN, CDR2 SVGIG (reference sequence). Trimming pared 2 bases from V and 7 bases from J, leaving 14 bases between. This CDR3 spans 13 amino acids. The CDR3 protein is CAWSRDRQGGYTF. The CDR3 DNA reads TGTGCCTGGAGTAGAGACAGGCAAGGTGGCTACACCTTC.

About this clone: Other DNA sequences in the sample encode the same CDR3. The chain couples TRBV7-9 to TRBJ1-1, with D tentatively TRBD1 (5 bases). The CDR3 has 13 amino acids. Germline V gene data show CDR1 as SEHNR and CDR2 as FQNEAQ (reference sequence). Trimming shortened V by 5 bases and J by 1 base, and 8 bases separated the two germline ends. In DNA form, the CDR3 reads TGTGCCAGCAGCCTAGGACAGAACACTGAAGCTTTCTTT. Its protein product is CASSLGQNTEAFF.

A remark on this clone: Additional DNA sequences in this sample encode the identical CDR3. The rearrangement links TRBV7-6 to TRBJ1-4; weak D call: TRBD1 (5 bases). The CDR3 is 15 residues long. V dropped 1 base and J dropped 3 bases, with 9 bases sitting between them. In germline, CDR1 is SGHVS, CDR2 FNYEAQ. CDR3 sequence reads: CASSLEAGSNEKLFF. CDR3 sequence (DNA): TGTGCCAGCAGCTTAGAAGCAGGGTCTAATGAAAAACTGTTTTTT. Drawing the rest from reference TRBV7-6 and TRBJ1-4, the complete variable domain is GAGVSQSPRYKVTKRGQDVALRCDPISGHVSLYWYRQALGQGPEFLTYFNYEAQQDKSGLPNDRFSAERPEGSISTLTIQRTEQRDSAMYRCASSLEAGSNEKLFFGSGTQLSVL.

The rearrangement joins TRBV11-3 to TRBJ2-3; TRBD1 or TRBD2 may be the D gene (5 bases each). Trimming removed 2 bases at V and 4 bases at J, with 10 bases between. Germline CDR1 reads SGHNT; CDR2 reads YENEEA. The CDR3 loop spans 14 amino acids. The CDR3 spells CASSLNRGSDTQYF. DNA for the CDR3: TGTGCCAGCAGCTTAAACCGGGGCTCAGATACGCAGTATTTT.

There are a few counts of this clone. The chain joins TRBV16 to TRBJ1-5; D not resolved. Looked up from germline, CDR1 is KGHSY and CDR2 is FQNENV. This CDR3 has 16 residues. V lost 2 bases and J lost 5, with 16 bases in between. The CDR3 sequence: CASSQSLRGIDQPQHF. The CDR3 DNA follows: TGTGCCAGCAGCCAAAGCCTCCGGGGTATCGATCAGCCCCAGCATTTT.

The chain links TRBV5-6 to TRBJ1-6; D is undetermined. Per the germline V gene, CDR1 is SGHDT and CDR2 is YYEEEE. The V gene lost 4 bases and the J gene lost 8 bases, with 4 bases spanning the gap. The CDR3 consists of 11 residues. CDR3 bases: TGTGCCAGCAGCCGGGATTCACCCCTCCACTTT. Amino acids: CASSRDSPLHF. Full variable domain (rest looked up from reference TRBV5-6 and TRBJ1-6): DAGVTQSPTHLIKTRGQQVTLRCSPKSGHDTVSWYQQALGQGPQFIFQYYEEEERQRGNFPDRFSGHQFPNYSSELNVNALLLGDSALYLCASSRDSPLHFGNGTRLTVT.

The chain carries TRBV7-2 and TRBJ1-6; 8 positions match TRBD1. CDR3 size: 14 residues. The germline V gene has CDR1 SGHTA and CDR2 FQGNSA. V shed 5 bases, J shed 9 bases, and the junction held 6 bases outside the gene matches. CDR3 DNA: TGTGCCAGCAGCGACTGGGACAGGTTTTCACCCCTCCACTTT. It specifies CASSDWDRFSPLHF.

The V gene is TRBV27, the J gene TRBJ2-6; D is ambiguous. Germline assignment: CDR1 MNHEY and CDR2 SMNVEV (reference sequence). CDR3 length equals 14 residues. V was pared by 8 bases and J by 0 bases, with 8 bases between. The chain's CDR3 is CASRRASGANVLTF. CDR3 nucleotides: TGTGCCAGCCGACGGGCCTCTGGGGCCAACGTCCTGACTTTC.

The V and J genes are TRBV5-5 and TRBJ2-5, with D possibly matching TRBD2 (5 bases). The ends were cut back, 5 bases at V and 10 bases at J, with 21 bases in the middle. Germline V CDR1 and CDR2: SGHKS, YYEKEE (reference sequence). This CDR3 comprises 14 residues. In DNA, the CDR3 is TGTGCCAGCAGGGGCGAGGGCTTCCTTGGGATCCAGTACTTC. Translated, it gives CASRGEGFLGIQYF.